The clone carrying this T cell receptor (beta chain) has at least ten counts. This specimen comes from a study of T-cell reconstitution after alpha-beta-depleted transplantation in children. Unique molecular identifiers featured in how the TCRbeta library was prepared. MiXCR was run by TCRdb on the PCR reads, yielding one entry per CDR3 protein. The table has roughly 120,000 distinct CDR3 sequences, 10% seen once. This specimen consisted of PBMCs from the stem cell graft donor, obtained from the stem cell graft. This receptor was taken from a human donor who donated a stem cell graft to a child with acute lymphoblastic leukemia.

CDR3 bases: TGTGCCAGCAGCACACGAGGGGGGTATGGCTACACCTTC. Translated: CASSTRGGYGYTF. This sequence joins TRBV7-6 and TRBJ1-2, with TRBD1 as a possible D gene (6 bases). The length of the CDR3 is 13 residues. Trimming took 5 bases from V and 5 from J, leaving 12 bases between them. The germline V gene has CDR1 SGHVS and CDR2 FNYEAQ.